The 25 T cell receptor beta chains below all came from one sample that was sequenced in a study of OX40 agonist ivuxolimab in advanced cancers. The library was built by means of the immunoSEQ multiplex PCR assay. What TCRdb holds here is the immuneACCESS table cut down to in-frame rearrangements. Part of the clones is not present; checked against another copy, under half of the missing clones reflect an unresolved V gene, and the others are unexplained. The sample yields more than 50,000 clones; 80% were counted once. Together, the top ten hold 3.5% to 5.5% of the sample. Specimen: CD4+ or CD8+ T cells sorted from blood, collected in a trial of the OX40 agonist ivuxolimab. Receptor source: an adult with an advanced solid tumor such as melanoma, head and neck, liver or kidney cancer.

This clone has just a few counts. J is TRBJ1-6 and V is TRBV4-3; D is possibly TRBD1 (6 bases). Trimming shortened V by 0 bases and J by 10 bases, and 13 bases separated the two germline ends. CDR3 length: 15 residues. Germline V lookup: CDR1 LGHNA, CDR2 YSLEER. CDR3 nucleotides: TGCGCCAGCAGCCAAGACCATCGGGGGGGCTCACCCCTCCACTTT. This encodes CASSQDHRGGSPLHF.

The J gene is TRBJ2-1, the V gene TRBV5-1; the match to TRBD2 covers 11 bases. This CDR3 region has 13 residues. Germline loops: CDR1 SGHRS, CDR2 YFSETQ. Trimming at V came to 7 bases and at J to 4 bases, leaving 1 base not matched to a gene. CDR3 residues: CASGLAGYNEQFF. In DNA form, the CDR3 reads TGCGCCAGCGGACTAGCGGGTTACAATGAGCAGTTCTTC.

This clone appeared a few times. The gene calls are TRBV7-9 and TRBJ2-2, with TRBD1 matching 7 bases. The germline gives CDR1 SEHNR, CDR2 FQNEAQ (reference sequence). The trim removed 5 bases at V and 6 bases at J, leaving 3 bases unmatched. The CDR3 contains 13 residues. The CDR3 DNA reads as TGTGCCAGCAGCCCGCAGGGGGCCGGGGAGCTGTTTTTT. Its protein is CASSPQGAGELFF.

The chain is built from TRBV7-9 and TRBJ1-2; D gene uncertain. Germline V gives CDR1 SEHNR, CDR2 FQNEAQ (reference sequence). The CDR3 loop spans 12 amino acids. V lost 5 bases and J lost 7, with 11 bases in between. Here the CDR3 reads CASSAQQGGYTF. The CDR3 coding sequence is TGTGCCAGCAGCGCGCAACAAGGTGGCTACACCTTC.

This chain connects TRBV12-5 to TRBJ2-7; the D call may be TRBD1 or TRBD2 (5 bases each). This CDR3 contains 15 residues. Germline-derived CDR1 and CDR2 are LGHNT and FRNRAP. With 7 bases removed from V and 5 bases from J, the gap between germline ends came to 21 bases. Here the CDR3 DNA reads TGTGCTAGTGCCCCCTTTTGGGGGAAGAAGAACGAGCAGTACTTC. As protein: CASAPFWGKKNEQYF.

CDR3 protein: CASSTQPGNQPQHF. The CDR3 nucleotides are TGTGCCAGCAGTACGCAACCGGGGAATCAGCCCCAGCATTTT. The chain has TRBV6-6 and TRBJ1-5; D gene unclear. The germline gives CDR1 MNHNY, CDR2 SVGAGI (reference sequence). This CDR3 is built from 14 residues. Trimming removed 5 bases at V and 4 bases at J, with 12 bases between.

The rearrangement joins TRBV28 to TRBJ1-2; 7 bases line up with TRBD1. This CDR3 contains 14 residues. Germline V gives CDR1 MDHEN, CDR2 SYDVKM. With 3 bases clipped from V and 2 bases from J, the junction kept 3 bases outside the gene matches. The CDR3 DNA reads TGTGCCAGCAGTTTTGGGGACAGAAACTATGGCTACACCTTC. Its translation is CASSFGDRNYGYTF.

The chain couples TRBV7-6 to TRBJ1-6; D not certain. Germline CDR1 SGHVS, CDR2 FNYEAQ. Trimming removed 0 bases at V and 7 bases at J, with 10 bases between. The CDR3 runs 15 residues. CDR3 residues: CASSLAEGLNSPLHF. CDR3 bases: TGTGCCAGCAGCTTAGCGGAGGGTTTGAATTCACCCCTCCACTTT.

The rearrangement links TRBV27 to TRBJ2-3; no definite D call. The CDR3 extends over 14 amino acids. Trimming cost V 8 bases and J 1 base, with 13 bases left between them. CDR1 is MNHEY and CDR2 is SMNVEV in the germline V gene (reference sequence). CDR3 in DNA: TGTGCCAGCTCGTCGTCAGTGGGCACAGATACGCAGTATTTT. It encodes CASSSSVGTDTQYF.

The V gene is TRBV29-1, the J gene TRBJ1-3; the D is unclear. There are 12 residues in the CDR3. Germline V gives CDR1 SQVTM, CDR2 ANQGSEA. V gave up 6 bases and J gave up 2 bases, with 8 bases separating them. As DNA, the CDR3 is TGCAGCGTGAACCAGGCTGGAAACACCATATATTTT. It yields the protein CSVNQAGNTIYF.

The V gene is TRBV6-1, the J gene TRBJ2-2; TRBD2 agrees at 9 bases. The CDR3 covers 15 residues. The germline gives CDR1 MNHNS, CDR2 SASEGT. After removal of 6 bases from V and 7 bases from J, the junction contained 9 bases not matched to a gene. In nucleotides, the CDR3 is TGTGCCAGCAGCTGGCTAGCGGGATCGGGCGGGGAGCTGTTTTTT. This codes for CASSWLAGSGGELFF.

This clone was found a few times. This sequence joins TRBV5-1 and TRBJ2-7, with 11 positions matching TRBD2. Looked up from germline, CDR1 is SGHRS and CDR2 is YFSETQ. Trimming took 5 bases from V and 6 from J; bases not matched to a gene: 16. The CDR3 covers 17 residues. DNA for the CDR3: TGCGCCAGCAGTCCCTCCGTCCGGGCTAGCGGGAGGTTCGAGCAGTACTTC. It yields the protein CASSPSVRASGRFEQYF.

This sequence joins TRBV28 and TRBJ2-7; D is undetermined. The germline V and J ends were trimmed by 6 bases and 0 bases, with 18 bases remaining between them. The germline V gene has CDR1 MDHEN and CDR2 SYDVKM. This CDR3 contains 16 residues. The CDR3 reads CASSYKTGENSYEQYF. The CDR3 DNA sequence: TGTGCCAGCAGCTATAAGACCGGCGAGAACTCCTACGAGCAGTACTTC.

The V gene is TRBV7-9, the J gene TRBJ2-7, with no clear D. V shed 3 bases and J shed 3 bases, with 12 bases lying between them. The CDR3 sequence is 14 residues long. The germline CDR1 and CDR2 sequences are SEHNR and FQNEAQ (reference sequence). CDR3 loop: CASSFPGRRYEQYF. The CDR3, as DNA: TGTGCCAGCAGCTTCCCCGGACGGCGCTACGAGCAGTACTTC.

V usage is TRBV29-1 and J usage is TRBJ2-3, with D unclear. Germline-derived CDR1 and CDR2 are SQVTM and ANQGSEA. The CDR3 covers 14 residues. Trimming pared 7 bases from V and 3 bases from J, leaving 17 bases between. The CDR3 protein is CSATSGGSTDTQYF. As DNA, the CDR3 is TGCAGCGCCACTTCGGGCGGATCTACAGATACGCAGTATTTT.

The genes are TRBV7-3 and TRBJ2-3; 15 nucleotides align to TRBD2. The CDR3 runs 16 residues. Germline lookup yields CDR1 SGHTA and CDR2 FQGTGA. With 5 bases clipped from V and 4 bases from J, the junction kept 4 bases outside the gene matches. The CDR3 DNA sequence: TGTGCCAGCAGCACGGGACTAGCGGGAGGTTCAGATACGCAGTATTTT. Translated, it gives CASSTGLAGGSDTQYF.

The V and J genes are TRBV4-3 and TRBJ1-2; D might be TRBD1 (5 bases). Trimming cost V 0 bases and J 0 bases, with 17 bases left between them. This CDR3 is built from 18 residues. Per germline, CDR1 LGHNA and CDR2 YSLEER. Here the CDR3 DNA reads TGCGCCAGCAGCCAAGATGGATCCAGGGTTGCGGCTAACTATGGCTACACCTTC. As protein: CASSQDGSRVAANYGYTF.

V gene TRBV5-1 combines with J gene TRBJ2-3; the D gene is possibly TRBD2 (6 bases). With 0 bases removed from V and 3 bases from J, the gap between germline ends came to 11 bases. Germline V lookup: CDR1 SGHRS, CDR2 YFSETQ. The CDR3 covers 15 residues. In DNA, the CDR3 is TGCGCCAGCAGCTTGGCGCGGGACGAGACAGATACGCAGTATTTT. It specifies CASSLARDETDTQYF.

This clone was seen just once. The V gene is TRBV19, the J gene TRBJ2-4; 9 bases are shared with TRBD1. The germline V gene has CDR1 LNHDA and CDR2 SQIVND (reference sequence). The ends lost 3 bases at V and 6 bases at J; junction bases unmatched: 3. The CDR3 has 14 residues. The DNA of the CDR3 is TGTGCCAGTAGTATGGGGGGACAGGGAAACATTCAGTACTTC. Its protein is CASSMGGQGNIQYF.

This chain links TRBV5-5 with TRBJ1-4; D not certain. Trimming left V 2 bases short and J 8 bases short, with 10 bases between. This CDR3 comprises 13 residues. Germline V gene data show CDR1 as SGHKS and CDR2 as YYEKEE (reference sequence). The CDR3 region is CASSFAPGEKLFF. As DNA, the CDR3 is TGTGCCAGCAGCTTTGCCCCCGGGGAAAAACTGTTTTTT.

This chain joins TRBV30 and TRBJ2-3; possibly TRBD1 or TRBD2 for D (5 bases each). Germline CDR1 GTSNPN, CDR2 SVGIG (reference sequence). Trimming pared 2 bases from V and 0 bases from J, leaving 9 bases between. The CDR3 covers 14 residues. The chain's CDR3 is CAWSTGLSTDTQYF. CDR3 nucleotide sequence: TGTGCCTGGAGTACAGGACTTAGCACAGATACGCAGTATTTT.

The CDR3 loop reads CASSFGTVQETQYF. CDR3 coding DNA: TGCGCCAGCAGCTTCGGGACAGTCCAAGAGACCCAGTACTTC. The J gene is TRBJ2-5, the V gene TRBV5-1; 7 nucleotides agree with TRBD1. The CDR3 length is 14 residues. V was clipped by 2 bases and J by 1 base; unmatched bases: 2. Germline CDR1 and CDR2: SGHRS and YFSETQ. Filled out from reference TRBV5-1 and TRBJ2-5, the complete variable domain reads KAGVTQTPRYLIKTRGQQVTLSCSPISGHRSVSWYQQTPGQGLQFLFEYFSETQRNKGNFPGRFSGRQFSNSRSEMNVSTLELGDSALYLCASSFGTVQETQYFGPGTRLLVL.

V is TRBV30 and J is TRBJ1-1, with D possibly TRBD1 on 6 matching bases. Germline V CDR1 and CDR2: GTSNPN, SVGIG (reference sequence). The CDR3 spans 13 residues. Trimming removed 1 base at V and 6 bases at J, with 12 bases between. The CDR3 is CAWSGAGAAEAFF. As DNA, the CDR3 is TGTGCCTGGAGTGGGGCAGGGGCAGCTGAAGCTTTCTTT.

This clone has just a few counts. The chain combines TRBV18 with TRBJ1-1; weak D call: TRBD1 (6 bases). V lost 3 bases and J 1 base, leaving 9 bases between the germline ends. This CDR3 is 14 amino acids long. CDR1 and CDR2 (germline): KGHSH, LQKENI. Written as DNA, the CDR3 is TGTGCCAGCTCACCTAGGGGGTCGAACACTGAAGCTTTCTTT. Amino acids: CASSPRGSNTEAFF. Combining the CDR3 with reference TRBV18 and TRBJ1-1 gives the whole variable domain NAGVMQNPRHLVRRRGQEARLRCSPMKGHSHVYWYRQLPEEGLKFMVYLQKENIIDESGMPKERFSAEFPKEGPSILRIQQVVRGDSAAYFCASSPRGSNTEAFFGQGTRLTVV.

The chain uses TRBV11-3 and TRBJ1-1, with D unresolved. CDR1 and CDR2 from the germline V gene are SGHNT and YENEEA. V was cut by 0 bases and J by 1 base, with 3 bases left in between. The CDR3 is 13 residues long. CDR3 loop: CASSLDGNTEAFF. CDR3 coding DNA: TGTGCCAGCAGCTTAGACGGGAACACTGAAGCTTTCTTT.